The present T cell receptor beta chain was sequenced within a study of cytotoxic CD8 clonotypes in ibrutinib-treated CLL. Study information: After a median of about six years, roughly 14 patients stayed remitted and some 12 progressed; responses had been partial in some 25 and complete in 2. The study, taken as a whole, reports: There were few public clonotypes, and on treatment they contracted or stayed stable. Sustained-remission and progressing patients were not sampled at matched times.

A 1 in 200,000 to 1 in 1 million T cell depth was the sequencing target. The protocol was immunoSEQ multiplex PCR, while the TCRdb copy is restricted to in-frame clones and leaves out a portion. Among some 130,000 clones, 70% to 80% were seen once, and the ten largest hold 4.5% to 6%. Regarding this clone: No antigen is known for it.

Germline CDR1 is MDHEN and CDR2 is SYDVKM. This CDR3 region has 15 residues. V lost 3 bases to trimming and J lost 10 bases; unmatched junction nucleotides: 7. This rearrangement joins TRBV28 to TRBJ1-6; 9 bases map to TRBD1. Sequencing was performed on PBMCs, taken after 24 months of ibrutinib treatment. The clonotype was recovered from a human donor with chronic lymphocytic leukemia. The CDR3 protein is CASSFRDRVISPLHF. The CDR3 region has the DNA TGTGCCAGCAGTTTCCGGGACAGGGTGATATCACCCCTCCACTTT.